Each of the 2 T cell receptor beta chains below was sequenced from the same sample in a study of T cells in Graves' hyperthyroidism and ophthalmopathy. RNA transcripts were the template for amplifying TCR beta CDR3 regions. A first-round RT-PCR of the TCR CDR3 used the HTBI primer set. MiXCR, run by TCRdb on the multiplex PCR reads, gives a single entry per CDR3 protein. The sample lists about 380,000 distinct CDR3 sequences; 18% were seen once. The specimen was blood. Receptors were obtained from a man between 18 and 29 years old with Graves' ophthalmopathy.

Turning to this clonotype: A much larger clone differs from this one at a single base, so this may be a read error. V is TRBV5-6 and J is TRBJ2-5, with D possibly called TRBD1 or TRBD2 (5 bases each). Germline values: CDR1 SGHDT, CDR2 YYEEEE. This CDR3 contains 13 residues. This CDR3 is CASSPGPRETQYF. The DNA of the CDR3 is TGCGCCAGCAGCCCGGGACCTCGAGAGACCCAGTACTTC.

This clonotype appeared many times. J is TRBJ2-3 and V is TRBV12-3 or TRBV12-4, with D unclear. The CDR3 spans 11 residues. Trimming cost V 6 bases and J 5 bases, with 6 bases left between them. In DNA form, the CDR3 reads TGTGCCAGCAGCAGGAGAGATACGCAGTATTTT. Residues: CASSRRDTQYF.